This T cell receptor (beta chain) is from a study of T cell changes during pregnancy in multiple sclerosis. CDR3 size: 15 residues. CDR1 is SGHRS and CDR2 is YFSETQ in the germline V gene. J was trimmed by 5 bases and V by 2 bases; bases with no gene match: 7. Produced via immunoSEQ multiplex PCR; TCRdb's table is partial and in-frame only. The table includes 30,000 to 45,000 clones, 93% detected once. The TCR was taken from a female donor with multiple sclerosis, enrolled in a pregnancy study. The source material was CD4+ T cells from peripheral blood mononuclear cells, sampled in the first trimester of pregnancy. The chain recombines TRBV5-1 with TRBJ2-3, with TRBD1 identical over 8 bases. CDR3: CASSLVDRGGDTQYF. In DNA form, the CDR3 reads TGCGCCAGCAGCTTAGTCGACAGGGGAGGAGATACGCAGTATTTT.